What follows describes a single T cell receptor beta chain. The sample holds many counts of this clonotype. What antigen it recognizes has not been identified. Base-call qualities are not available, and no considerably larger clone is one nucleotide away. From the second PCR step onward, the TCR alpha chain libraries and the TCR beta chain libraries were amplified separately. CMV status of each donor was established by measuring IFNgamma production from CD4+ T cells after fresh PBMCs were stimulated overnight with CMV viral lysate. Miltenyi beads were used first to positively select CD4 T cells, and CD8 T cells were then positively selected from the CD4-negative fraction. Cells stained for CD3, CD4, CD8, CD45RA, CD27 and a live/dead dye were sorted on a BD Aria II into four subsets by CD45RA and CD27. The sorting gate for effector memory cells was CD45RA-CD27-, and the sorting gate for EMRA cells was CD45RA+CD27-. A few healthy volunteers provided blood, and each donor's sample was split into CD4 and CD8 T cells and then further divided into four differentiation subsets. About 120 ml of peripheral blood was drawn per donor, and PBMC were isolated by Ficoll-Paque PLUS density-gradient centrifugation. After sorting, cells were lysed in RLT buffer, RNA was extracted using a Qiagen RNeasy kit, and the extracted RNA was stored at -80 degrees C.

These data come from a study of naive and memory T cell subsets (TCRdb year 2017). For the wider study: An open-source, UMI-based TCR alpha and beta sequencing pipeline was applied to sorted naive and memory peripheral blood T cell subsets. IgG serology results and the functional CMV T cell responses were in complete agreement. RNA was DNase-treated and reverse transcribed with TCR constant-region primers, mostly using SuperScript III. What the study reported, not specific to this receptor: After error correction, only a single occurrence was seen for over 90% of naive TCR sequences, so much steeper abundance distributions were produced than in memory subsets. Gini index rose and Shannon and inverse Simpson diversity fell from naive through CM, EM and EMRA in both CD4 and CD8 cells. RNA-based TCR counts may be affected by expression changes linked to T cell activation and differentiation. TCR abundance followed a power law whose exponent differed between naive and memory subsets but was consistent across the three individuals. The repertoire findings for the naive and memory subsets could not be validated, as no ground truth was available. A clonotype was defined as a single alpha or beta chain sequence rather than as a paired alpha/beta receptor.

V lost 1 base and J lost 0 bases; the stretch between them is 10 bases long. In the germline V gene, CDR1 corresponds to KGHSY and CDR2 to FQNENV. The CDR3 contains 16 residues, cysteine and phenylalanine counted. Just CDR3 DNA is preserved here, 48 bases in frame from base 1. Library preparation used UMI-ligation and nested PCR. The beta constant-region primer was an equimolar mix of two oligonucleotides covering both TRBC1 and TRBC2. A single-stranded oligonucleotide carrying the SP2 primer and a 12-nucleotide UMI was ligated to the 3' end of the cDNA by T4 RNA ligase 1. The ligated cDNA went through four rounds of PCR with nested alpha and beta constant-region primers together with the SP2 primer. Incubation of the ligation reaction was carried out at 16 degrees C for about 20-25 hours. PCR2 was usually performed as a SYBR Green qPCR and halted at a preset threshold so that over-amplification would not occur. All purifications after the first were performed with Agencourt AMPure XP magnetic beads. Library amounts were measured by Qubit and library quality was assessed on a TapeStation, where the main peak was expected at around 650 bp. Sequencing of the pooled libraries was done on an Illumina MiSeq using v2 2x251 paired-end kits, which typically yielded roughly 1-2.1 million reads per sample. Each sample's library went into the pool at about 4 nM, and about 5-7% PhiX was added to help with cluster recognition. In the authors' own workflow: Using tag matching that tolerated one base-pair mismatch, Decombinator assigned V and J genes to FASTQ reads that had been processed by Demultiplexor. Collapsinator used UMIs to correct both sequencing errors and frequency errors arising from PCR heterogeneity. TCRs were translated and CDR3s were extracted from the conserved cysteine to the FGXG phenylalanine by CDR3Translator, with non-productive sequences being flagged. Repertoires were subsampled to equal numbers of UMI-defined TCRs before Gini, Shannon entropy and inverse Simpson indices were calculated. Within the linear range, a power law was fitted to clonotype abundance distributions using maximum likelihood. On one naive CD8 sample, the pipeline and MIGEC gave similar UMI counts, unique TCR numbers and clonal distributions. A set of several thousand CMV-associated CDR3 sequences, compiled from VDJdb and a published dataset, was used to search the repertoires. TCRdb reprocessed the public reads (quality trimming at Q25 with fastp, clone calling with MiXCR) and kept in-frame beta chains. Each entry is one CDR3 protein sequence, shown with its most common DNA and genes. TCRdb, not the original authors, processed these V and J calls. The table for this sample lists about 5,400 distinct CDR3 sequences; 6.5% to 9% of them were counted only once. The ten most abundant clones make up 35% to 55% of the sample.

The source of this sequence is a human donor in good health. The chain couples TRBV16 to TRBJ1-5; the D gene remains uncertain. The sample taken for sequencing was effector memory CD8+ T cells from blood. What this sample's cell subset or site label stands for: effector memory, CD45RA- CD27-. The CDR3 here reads CASSQFPTGSNQPQHF. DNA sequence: TGTGCCAGCAGCCAATTTCCCACGGGTAGCAATCAGCCCCAGCATTTT.